These 12 T cell receptor beta chains share one sample of origin, sequenced in a study of cytotoxic CD8 clonotypes in ibrutinib-treated CLL. Using immunoSEQ multiplex PCR, the repertoire was profiled, and TCRdb retains in-frame clones only, with some absent. The table shows around 15,000 clones, with about two thirds occurring only once. The sample consisted of PBMCs, taken before ibrutinib treatment. Source of these receptors: a human donor with chronic lymphocytic leukemia.

This clone appeared a few times. The J gene is TRBJ2-1, the V gene TRBV6-4, with 7 bases that match TRBD2. The CDR3 sequence is 14 residues long. With V trimmed by 2 bases and J by 5 bases, 3 bases remained unmatched. Per the germline V gene, CDR1 is MRHNA and CDR2 is SNTAGT. DNA for the CDR3: TGTGCCAGCAGTGACGGGGGGGAGAACAATGAGCAGTTCTTC. As protein: CASSDGGENNEQFF.

The chain combines TRBV9 with TRBJ1-1; perhaps TRBD1 as D (6 bases). The CDR3 covers 14 residues. V was shortened by 7 bases and J by 0 bases, with 13 bases between the two germline ends. CDR1 is SGDLS, CDR2 YYNGEE, per germline. CDR3 region: CASGRAGVNTEAFF. The DNA of the CDR3 is TGTGCCAGCGGCCGTGCAGGGGTGAACACTGAAGCTTTCTTT.

The genes are TRBV23-1 and TRBJ2-1; D is possibly TRBD1 (6 bases). TRBV23-1 is marked as an open reading frame, function uncertain. Trimming shortened V by 0 bases and J by 7 bases, and 19 bases separated the two germline ends. The CDR3 covers 17 residues. DNA of the CDR3: TGCGCCAGCAGTCAATCCGGGGCAGGGGAAGGGGGTAATGAGCAGTTCTTC. Its protein is CASSQSGAGEGGNEQFF.

This sequence joins TRBV25-1 and TRBJ2-1; D gene unclear. V dropped 2 bases and J dropped 10 bases, with 15 bases sitting between them. CDR1 and CDR2 (germline): MGHDK, SYGVNS. The CDR3 runs to 14 residues. This CDR3 reads CASSENSRGREQFF. For the CDR3, the DNA is TGTGCCAGCAGTGAAAACTCCCGAGGTCGCGAGCAGTTCTTC.

V gene TRBV29-1 combines with J gene TRBJ2-7, with 9 bases lining up with TRBD1. J was trimmed by 4 bases and V by 6 bases; bases with no gene match: 4. Germline V gene sequence: CDR1 SQVTM, CDR2 ANQGSEA. This CDR3 has 12 residues. CDR3 coding DNA: TGCAGCGTCGCCGGGACAGGGTACGAGCAGTACTTC. Protein product: CSVAGTGYEQYF.

V is TRBV7-9 and J is TRBJ2-5; D is unresolved. V was cut by 1 base and J by 3 bases, with 12 bases left in between. The germline gives CDR1 SEHNR, CDR2 FQNEAQ (reference sequence). The CDR3 is made up of 15 amino acids. CDR3 amino acids: CASSLDRKGKETQYF. As DNA, the CDR3 is TGTGCCAGCAGCTTAGACCGGAAAGGGAAAGAGACCCAGTACTTC.

This clone is hyperexpanded (1% or more) within its sample. V gene TRBV4-2 combines with J gene TRBJ1-2, with D uncertain. V dropped 0 bases and J dropped 8 bases, with 7 bases sitting between them. Per germline, CDR1 LGHNA and CDR2 YNFKEQ. The CDR3 covers 12 residues. Written as DNA, the CDR3 is TGTGCCAGCAGCCAAGATTCAGAAGGCTACACCTTC. Its protein product is CASSQDSEGYTF.

V is TRBV5-1 and J is TRBJ2-3, with TRBD1 matching 9 bases. This CDR3 has 16 residues. The germline gives CDR1 SGHRS, CDR2 YFSETQ. V was clipped by 0 bases and J by 1 base; unmatched bases: 3. CDR3 sequence reads: CASSLGDRVGTDTQYF. The CDR3 DNA follows: TGCGCCAGCAGCTTGGGGGACAGGGTTGGCACAGATACGCAGTATTTT.

This chain connects TRBV5-1 to TRBJ2-3; 7 bases are a match to TRBD1. Germline CDR1 is SGHRS and CDR2 is YFSETQ. The CDR3 covers 14 residues. Trimming at V came to 4 bases and at J to 8 bases, leaving 10 bases not matched to a gene. The chain's CDR3 is CASSLDRAEVTQYF. The DNA of the CDR3 is TGCGCCAGCAGCCTTGACAGGGCTGAGGTTACGCAGTATTTT.

This clone was observed a single time. The chain has TRBV5-1 and TRBJ2-3; possible D gene TRBD2, 7 bases. Germline CDR1 and CDR2: SGHRS and YFSETQ. Trimming took 0 bases from V and 4 from J, leaving 15 bases between them. This CDR3 has 16 residues. The CDR3 region is CASSLVGGAGADTQYF. In DNA form, the CDR3 reads TGCGCCAGCAGCTTGGTAGGGGGGGCCGGGGCAGATACGCAGTATTTT.

The J gene is TRBJ2-1, the V gene TRBV28; the D call may be TRBD1 or TRBD2 (7 bases each). Trimming removed 8 bases at V and 6 bases at J, with 14 bases between. Per the germline V gene, CDR1 is MDHEN and CDR2 is SYDVKM. This CDR3 spans 13 amino acids. CDR3 protein: CASAGGVPNEQFF. Here the CDR3 DNA reads TGTGCCAGCGCAGGGGGGGTACCCAATGAGCAGTTCTTC.

The chain couples TRBV4-2 to TRBJ2-2; 7 bases agree with TRBD1. The CDR3 is 16 residues long. Trimming at V came to 1 base and at J to 2 bases, leaving 4 bases not matched to a gene. The germline CDR1 and CDR2 sequences are LGHNA and YNFKEQ. CDR3 DNA sequence: TGTGCCAGCAGCCAAGCTCGACAGGGTAACACCGGGGAGCTGTTTTTT. Its translation: CASSQARQGNTGELFF.